This TCR beta chain was recorded in a study of T cells in Graves' hyperthyroidism and ophthalmopathy. Ten or more counts support this clonotype. The CDR3 runs to 15 residues. The germline CDR1 and CDR2 sequences are SQVTM and ANQGSEA. Unmatched junction bases numbered 12, after V lost 4 bases and J lost 3 bases. Hyperthyroidism patients were newly diagnosed, had disease duration under 2 months, and were aged 18 to 65 years. The authors took PBMCs from 10 ml fresh peripheral blood. Amplification targeted TCR beta CDR3 regions from RNA transcripts. First-round RT-PCR targeting the TCR CDR3 was performed with the HTBI primer set. MiXCR, applied by TCRdb to the multiplex PCR reads, yields one record per CDR3 protein. The sample lists roughly 710,000 distinct CDR3 sequences; just over 35% were seen once.

Sequenced sample: blood. The sequence was collected from a woman aged 40 to 50 with Graves' hyperthyroidism. The chain couples TRBV29-1 to TRBJ2-7; 7 bases are shared with TRBD1. CDR3 in amino acids: CSVAGQEDLSYEQYF. CDR3 in DNA: TGCAGCGTTGCAGGACAGGAAGATCTCAGCTACGAGCAGTACTTC.